This TCR beta chain was sequenced in a study of shared clonotypes between healthy human individuals. Points from the study as a whole: Naive CD4 clonotype sharing across several donors was around 5%.

CD8 cells classed as naive were CD45RO-negative and positively selected for CCR7, excluding terminally differentiated effector memory CD45RA+ cells. Sorted-subset replicate PCRs used approximately 180 ng of genomic DNA. This amount corresponded to 25,000 to 30,000 T cell genomes. Clones were read by immunoSEQ multiplex PCR, and TCRdb kept only the in-frame ones, dropping some. This table has millions of clones, just under 95% appearing once. Germline values: CDR1 LGHNA, CDR2 YSLEER. V was pared by 0 bases and J by 5 bases, with 7 bases of the junction left unmatched. The CDR3 spans 16 residues. Comment on this clone: Its antigen is not known.

This receptor was taken from a young man in good health. The chain recombines TRBV4-3 with TRBJ2-7; TRBD1 matches 10 bases. What was sequenced was naive CD8+ T cells sorted from blood. The CDR3 reads CASSQDWDRGGDEQYF. The DNA of the CDR3 is TGCGCCAGCAGCCAAGATTGGGACAGGGGAGGGGACGAGCAGTACTTC.